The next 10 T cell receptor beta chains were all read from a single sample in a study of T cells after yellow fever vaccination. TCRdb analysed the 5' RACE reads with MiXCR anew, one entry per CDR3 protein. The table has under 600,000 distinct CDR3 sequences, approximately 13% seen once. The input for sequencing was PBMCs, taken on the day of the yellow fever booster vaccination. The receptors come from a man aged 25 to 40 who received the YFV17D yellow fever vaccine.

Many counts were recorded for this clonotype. CDR3 nucleotides: TGTGCCAGCAGCCCATACACAGATACGCAGTATTTT. It codes for CASSPYTDTQYF. This sequence joins TRBV28 and TRBJ2-3; D gene ambiguous. Trimming pared 6 bases from V and 2 bases from J, leaving 6 bases between. The length of the CDR3 is 12 residues. The germline V gene has CDR1 MDHEN and CDR2 SYDVKM.

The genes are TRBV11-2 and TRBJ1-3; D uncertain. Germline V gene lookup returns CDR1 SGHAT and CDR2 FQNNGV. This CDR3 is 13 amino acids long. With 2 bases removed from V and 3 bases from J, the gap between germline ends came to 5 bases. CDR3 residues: CASSLIGGNTIYF. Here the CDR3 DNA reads TGTGCCAGCAGCTTAATTGGTGGAAACACCATATATTTT.

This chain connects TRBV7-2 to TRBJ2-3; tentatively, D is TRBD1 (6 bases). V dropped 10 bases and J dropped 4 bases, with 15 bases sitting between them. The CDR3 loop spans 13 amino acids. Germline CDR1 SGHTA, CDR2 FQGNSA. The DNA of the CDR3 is TGTGCCAACAGTACAAAGGGGGCAGATACGCAGTATTTT. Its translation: CANSTKGADTQYF.

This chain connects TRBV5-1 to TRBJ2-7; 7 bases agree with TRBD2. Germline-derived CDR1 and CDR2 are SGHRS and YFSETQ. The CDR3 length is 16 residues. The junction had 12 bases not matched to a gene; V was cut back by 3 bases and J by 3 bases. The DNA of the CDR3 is TGCGCCAGCAGCTGGGGGGGTCGCGGCCGGAGCTACGAGCAGTACTTC. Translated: CASSWGGRGRSYEQYF.

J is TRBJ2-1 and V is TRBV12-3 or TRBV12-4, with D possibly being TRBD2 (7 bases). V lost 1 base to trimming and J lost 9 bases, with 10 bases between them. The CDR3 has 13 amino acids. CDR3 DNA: TGTGCCAGCAGTTTAGGAGGGGGGGCTGAGCAGTTCTTC. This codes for CASSLGGGAEQFF.

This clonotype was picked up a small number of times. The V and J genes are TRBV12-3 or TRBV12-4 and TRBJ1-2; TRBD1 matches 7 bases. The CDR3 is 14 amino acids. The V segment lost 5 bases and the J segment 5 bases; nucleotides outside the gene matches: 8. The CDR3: CASSGGTVFYGYTF. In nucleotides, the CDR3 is TGTGCCAGCAGTGGGGGGACAGTCTTTTATGGCTACACCTTC.

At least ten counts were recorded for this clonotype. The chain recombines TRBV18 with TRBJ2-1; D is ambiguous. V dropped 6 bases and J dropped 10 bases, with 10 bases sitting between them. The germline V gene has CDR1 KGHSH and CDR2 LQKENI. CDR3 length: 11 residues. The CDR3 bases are TGTGCCAGCTCCGCGGATTTGGAGCAGTTCTTC. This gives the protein CASSADLEQFF.

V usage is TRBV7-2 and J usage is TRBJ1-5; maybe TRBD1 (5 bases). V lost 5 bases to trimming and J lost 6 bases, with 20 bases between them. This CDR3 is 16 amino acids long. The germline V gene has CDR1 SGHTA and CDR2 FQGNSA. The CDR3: CASSQGPREIAQPQHF. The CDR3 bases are TGTGCCAGCAGCCAAGGGCCCAGGGAAATTGCTCAGCCCCAGCATTTT.

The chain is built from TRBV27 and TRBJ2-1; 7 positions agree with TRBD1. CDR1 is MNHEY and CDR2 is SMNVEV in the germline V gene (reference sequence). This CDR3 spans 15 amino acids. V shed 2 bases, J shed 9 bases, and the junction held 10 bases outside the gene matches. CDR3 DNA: TGTGCCAGCAGTTTAAAGGGGGCATTCCAGGGTGAGCAGTTCTTC. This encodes CASSLKGAFQGEQFF.

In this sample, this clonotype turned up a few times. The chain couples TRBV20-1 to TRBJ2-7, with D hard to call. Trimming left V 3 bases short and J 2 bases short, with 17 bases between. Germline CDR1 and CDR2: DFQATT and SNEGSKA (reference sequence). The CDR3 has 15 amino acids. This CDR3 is CSASLAETLTYEQYF. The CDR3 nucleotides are TGCAGTGCTAGTCTTGCCGAGACTTTGACCTACGAGCAGTACTTC.